Each of the 27 T cell receptor beta chains below was sequenced from the same sample in a study (dated by TCRdb to 2014 to 2015). Library preparation employed 5' RACE. Sequencing instrument: Illumina MiSeq. TCRdb reran the public reads through fastp at Q25 and MiXCR, keeping productive beta chains. All rows with the same CDR3 protein become a single entry with the most common DNA and genes. The table for this sample lists 60,000 to 65,000 distinct CDR3 sequences; roughly 22% of them were counted only once. The top ten hold under 3.5% of the sample. The sample was memory CD4+ T cells sorted from a lymph node. The cell subset or site label of this sample denotes: memory CD4+ T cells, CD4+CD45RO+CD25-. The receptors come from a female donor with breast cancer.

The chain employs TRBV20-1 and TRBJ1-6; 7 bases are a match to TRBD1. J was trimmed by 10 bases and V by 4 bases; bases with no gene match: 10. Germline V CDR1 and CDR2: DFQATT, SNEGSKA (reference sequence). The CDR3 is 14 residues long. CDR3 sequence reads: CSAIWRGRESPLHF. CDR3 in DNA: TGCAGTGCTATATGGAGGGGGCGGGAATCACCCCTCCACTTT.

V and J are TRBV5-1 and TRBJ2-2; D call uncertain. Deletions cut 4 bases from V and 4 bases from J, with 17 bases between. CDR1 SGHRS and CDR2 YFSETQ come from the germline V gene. This CDR3 has 16 residues. For the CDR3, the DNA is TGCGCCAGCAGCATGGATGGTGGTCCGGGCACCGGGGAGCTGTTTTTT. This translates into CASSMDGGPGTGELFF.

This clonotype has at least ten counts. The V call is TRBV6-5, the J call TRBJ2-7; maybe TRBD1 (7 bases). V gave up 4 bases and J gave up 7 bases, with 17 bases separating them. CDR3 length: 14 residues. Germline V CDR1 and CDR2: MNHEY, SVGAGI. CDR3: CASSSGGGLREQYF. The CDR3 region has the DNA TGTGCCAGCAGTTCAGGGGGAGGCCTACGAGAGCAGTACTTC.

This clonotype was observed a handful of times. The chain combines TRBV6-5 with TRBJ1-2; no reliable D call. Trimming pared 5 bases from V and 8 bases from J, leaving 21 bases between. The germline CDR1 and CDR2 sequences are MNHEY and SVGAGI. The CDR3 has 15 residues. CDR3 in amino acids: CASSPSLLNSGGYTF. The CDR3 DNA reads as TGTGCCAGCAGTCCGTCACTTTTAAACTCGGGGGGCTACACCTTC.

This clonotype has just a few counts. V and J are TRBV28 and TRBJ2-1; 11 bases match TRBD2. Trimming took 5 bases from V and 12 from J; bases not matched to a gene: 12. The CDR3 consists of 15 residues. Per the germline V gene, CDR1 is MDHEN and CDR2 is SYDVKM. DNA of the CDR3: TGTGCCAGCAGTGTCCCACTAGCGGGAGTAGTTGGGCAGTTCTTC. This sequence encodes CASSVPLAGVVGQFF.

This clonotype was recorded many times. The chain is built from TRBV6-6 and TRBJ2-5, with 8 bases that match TRBD1. Germline CDR1 and CDR2: MNHNY and SVGAGI (reference sequence). V was clipped by 9 bases and J by 2 bases; unmatched bases: 8. This CDR3 has 14 residues. CDR3 in DNA: TGTGCCAGTACAGGGACAGGTTCTCAAGAGACCCAGTACTTC. Its translation: CASTGTGSQETQYF.

This sequence joins TRBV20-1 and TRBJ1-1, with no clear D. Trimming cost V 0 bases and J 1 base, with 12 bases left between them. Germline values: CDR1 DFQATT, CDR2 SNEGSKA (reference sequence). This CDR3 has 15 amino acids. The CDR3 DNA reads as TGCAGTGCTAGAGATCCGGGATCAGGGAACACTGAAGCTTTCTTT. It encodes CSARDPGSGNTEAFF.

In this sample, this clonotype turned up many times. The V call is TRBV6-6, the J call TRBJ2-1, with no clear D. V was cut by 0 bases and J by 4 bases, with 7 bases left in between. The length of the CDR3 is 14 residues. Germline V gene sequence: CDR1 MNHNY, CDR2 SVGAGI (reference sequence). CDR3 bases: TGTGCCAGCAGTTACTCCACAGTTTACAATGAGCAGTTCTTC. Encoded protein: CASSYSTVYNEQFF.

In the case of this clonotype: One junction end disagrees with the germline gene, perhaps due to a read error. V gene TRBV5-1 combines with J gene TRBJ1-2; D perhaps matches TRBD1 (6 bases). CDR1 is SGHRS, CDR2 YFSETQ, per germline. CDR3 length: 13 residues. The CDR3 bases are TGCGCCAGCACTCAGGACAGTGGTCTTGGCTGCACCTTC. Encoded protein: CASTQDSGLGCTF.

This clonotype has more than one count but fewer than ten. The V call is TRBV5-1, the J call TRBJ2-1; 11 nucleotides align to TRBD2. Germline CDR1 is SGHRS and CDR2 is YFSETQ. This CDR3 spans 15 amino acids. V lost 1 base and J lost 10; bases outside the gene matches: 7. The CDR3 protein is CASSLLLAGGQEQFF. For the CDR3, the DNA is TGCGCCAGCAGCTTGTTGCTAGCGGGAGGTCAGGAGCAGTTCTTC.

This clonotype was counted a few times. Written as DNA, the CDR3 is TGTGCCAGCAGCCCAGACACCTATGGCTACACCTTC. Translating gives CASSPDTYGYTF. This chain links TRBV7-9 with TRBJ1-2, with D unresolved. CDR3 length: 12 amino acids. Germline lookup yields CDR1 SEHNR and CDR2 FQNEAQ (reference sequence). The V end lost 5 bases, the J end lost 4 bases, and 8 bases lay between the germline ends.

J is TRBJ1-2 and V is TRBV7-9; the D gene is possibly TRBD1 (5 bases). Trimming shortened V by 5 bases and J by 6 bases, and 13 bases separated the two germline ends. CDR3 length equals 13 residues. Germline CDR1 is SEHNR and CDR2 is FQNEAQ (reference sequence). In DNA form, the CDR3 reads TGTGCCAGCAGCCGGGACGGCCTCAATGGCTACACCTTC. It encodes CASSRDGLNGYTF.

The chain is built from TRBV19 and TRBJ2-7; tentatively, D is TRBD1 or TRBD2 (5 bases each). The V and J ends lost 5 bases and 6 bases respectively, with 14 bases between them. The CDR3 contains 13 residues. Germline CDR1 and CDR2: LNHDA and SQIVND (reference sequence). The chain's CDR3 is CASSFRDVGEQYF. CDR3 nucleotide sequence: TGTGCCAGTAGTTTCCGGGACGTAGGCGAGCAGTACTTC.

This clonotype appeared many times. The V and J genes are TRBV5-1 and TRBJ2-3; unclear D gene. Germline CDR1 reads SGHRS; CDR2 reads YFSETQ. This CDR3 has 14 amino acids. The ends were cut back, 1 base at V and 1 base at J, with 7 bases in the middle. Written as DNA, the CDR3 is TGCGCCAGCAGCTTGAACCGAGGCACAGATACGCAGTATTTT. Protein sequence: CASSLNRGTDTQYF.

There are many counts of this clonotype. The V gene is TRBV7-8, the J gene TRBJ2-3; D is perhaps TRBD2 (5 bases). The CDR3 loop spans 16 amino acids. Germline-derived CDR1 and CDR2 are SGHVS and FQNEAQ. The V end lost 2 bases, the J end lost 0 bases, and 12 bases lay between the germline ends. The CDR3 nucleotides are TGTGCCAGCAGCTTAAGAGAGGGCCTTAGCACAGATACGCAGTATTTT. Protein sequence: CASSLREGLSTDTQYF.

This clonotype is classed as medium-sized. J is TRBJ2-6 and V is TRBV29-1; a possible D gene is TRBD1 (6 bases). Trimming left V 4 bases short and J 2 bases short, with 6 bases between. Germline V gene lookup returns CDR1 SQVTM and CDR2 ANQGSEA. This CDR3 spans 13 amino acids. Here the CDR3 reads CSVAGAGANVLTF. DNA of the CDR3: TGCAGCGTTGCAGGGGCTGGGGCCAACGTCCTGACTTTC.

At least ten counts were recorded for this clonotype. The chain combines TRBV5-5 with TRBJ2-1; D remains ambiguous. V was trimmed by 1 base and J by 0 bases, leaving 8 bases between them. This CDR3 comprises 15 residues. Per the germline V gene, CDR1 is SGHKS and CDR2 is YYEKEE (reference sequence). CDR3 loop: CASSLRSDSYNEQFF. The CDR3 DNA reads as TGTGCCAGCAGCTTGAGGAGCGACTCCTACAATGAGCAGTTCTTC.

J is TRBJ1-2 and V is TRBV5-5, with D uncertain. CDR1 SGHKS and CDR2 YYEKEE come from the germline V gene (reference sequence). This CDR3 region has 15 residues. Trimming pared 1 base from V and 3 bases from J, leaving 13 bases between. In nucleotides, the CDR3 is TGTGCCAGCAGCTTGACGGTTAGGGCCGACTATGGCTACACCTTC. Translation: CASSLTVRADYGYTF. Based on the CDR3 plus reference TRBV5-5 and TRBJ1-2, the full variable domain is DAGVTQSPTHLIKTRGQQVTLRCSPISGHKSVSWYQQVLGQGPQFIFQYYEKEERGRGNFPDRFSARQFPNYSSELNVNALLLGDSALYLCASSLTVRADYGYTFGSGTRLTVV.

V usage is TRBV6-1 and J usage is TRBJ1-5; the D is unclear. V lost 4 bases and J lost 3, with 10 bases in between. This CDR3 region has 14 residues. Germline values: CDR1 MNHNS, CDR2 SASEGT. CDR3 nucleotides: TGTGCCAGCAGTGTAGGTCAGAACAATCAGCCCCAGCATTTT. Its translation is CASSVGQNNQPQHF.

This sequence joins TRBV12-3 or TRBV12-4 and TRBJ1-1; 7 bases agree with TRBD1. The CDR3 length is 14 residues. The ends lost 8 bases at V and 0 bases at J; junction bases unmatched: 6. The CDR3 reads CASDKGGLNTEAFF. The CDR3 nucleotides are TGTGCCAGCGACAAAGGGGGCTTGAACACTGAAGCTTTCTTT.

This clonotype has more than one count but fewer than ten. The chain links TRBV6-1 to TRBJ2-3; no clear D gene. CDR3 length equals 10 residues. Germline CDR1 MNHNS, CDR2 SASEGT. V gave up 8 bases and J gave up 7 bases, with 7 bases separating them. The CDR3 reads CASLEYTQYF. The CDR3 DNA is TGTGCCAGCCTCGAATATACGCAGTATTTT.

This clonotype has ten or more counts. The J gene is TRBJ1-1, the V gene TRBV6-1, with a tentative D call TRBD1 (6 bases). Germline values: CDR1 MNHNS, CDR2 SASEGT. This CDR3 is 14 amino acids long. The V gene lost 6 bases and the J gene lost 6 bases, with 17 bases spanning the gap. The CDR3 DNA reads TGTGCCAGCAGGGTTACAGGGATAGTCGCTGAAGCTTTCTTT. Translation: CASRVTGIVAEAFF.

This clonotype was seen many times. The rearrangement uses TRBV6-5 and TRBJ1-6; a weak D match, TRBD1 (6 bases). CDR3 length: 15 amino acids. Looked up from germline, CDR1 is MNHEY and CDR2 is SVGAGI. Trimming cost V 5 bases and J 0 bases, with 8 bases left between them. CDR3 amino acids: CASSQDSSYNSPLHF. The CDR3 DNA reads as TGTGCCAGCAGTCAGGACAGCTCCTATAATTCACCCCTCCACTTT.

The chain recombines TRBV5-1 with TRBJ1-2; D perhaps matches TRBD1 (6 bases). Germline loops: CDR1 SGHRS, CDR2 YFSETQ. The CDR3 extends over 16 amino acids. V was clipped by 4 bases and J by 4 bases, with 20 bases between them. This CDR3 reads CASSPTGAGASYGYTF. CDR3 in DNA: TGCGCCAGCAGCCCCACAGGCGCGGGGGCGAGCTATGGCTACACCTTC.

This clonotype was observed a few times. This chain links TRBV20-1 with TRBJ2-7, with a weak D call TRBD2 (5 bases). V shed 6 bases and J shed 3 bases, with 15 bases lying between them. There are 13 residues in the CDR3. Germline CDR1 is DFQATT and CDR2 is SNEGSKA (reference sequence). CDR3 protein: CSAPPRADYEQYF. CDR3 coding DNA: TGCAGTGCCCCCCCGAGGGCGGACTACGAGCAGTACTTC.

This clonotype was detected a few times. The gene calls are TRBV7-2 and TRBJ1-1, with 7 bases matching TRBD1. This CDR3 has 14 residues. Per germline, CDR1 SGHTA and CDR2 FQGNSA. With V trimmed by 2 bases and J by 5 bases, 5 bases remained unmatched. The CDR3 here is CASSLQGGKTEAFF. DNA for the CDR3: TGTGCCAGCAGCTTACAGGGGGGGAAAACTGAAGCTTTCTTT.

Ten or more counts support this clonotype. The chain has TRBV5-1 and TRBJ2-1, with 11 bases lining up with TRBD2. V trimming: 4 bases; J trimming: 8 bases; junction bases outside the gene matches: 11. CDR3 length: 16 residues. The germline V gene encodes CDR1 SGHRS and CDR2 YFSETQ. The chain's CDR3 is CASSPLAGGPGYEQFF. CDR3 nucleotides: TGCGCCAGCAGCCCGTTAGCGGGAGGGCCAGGATATGAGCAGTTCTTC.